The sequence of this T cell receptor beta chain was determined in a study of blood T cell repertoires in COVID-19. Study-level background: The study drew acute and convalescent COVID-19 samples from the United States, Italy and Spain. PBMCs, B-cell-depleted T cells, or T cells were the source of the cDNA or gDNA that made up the material.

Germline V gene data show CDR1 as SGDLS and CDR2 as YYNGEE. Deletions cut 0 bases from V and 1 base from J, with 19 bases between. The CDR3 consists of 18 residues. Original analysis: Amplification from reference gene primers served as the basis for estimated nucleated cell counts. Here immunoSEQ multiplex PCR was the method, and the copy in TCRdb shows in-frame clones only, minus some. The V and J calls and the clone size are those of that table, but D and trimming were determined from the DNA. Of a few hundred thousand clones in the sample, more than 80% were seen once. This clonotype originated in a woman in her thirties with active or convalescent COVID-19. Sample: peripheral blood. The V and J genes are TRBV9 and TRBJ1-1; TRBD1 might be the D (5 bases). CDR3 nucleotide sequence: TGTGCCAGCAGCGTAGAACCCACTGTTGGGGCGGAGAACACTGAAGCTTTCTTT. Residues: CASSVEPTVGAENTEAFF. Using reference TRBV9 and TRBJ1-1 for the parts outside the CDR3, the full variable domain is DSGVTQTPKHLITATGQRVTLRCSPRSGDLSVYWYQQSLDQGLQFLIQYYNGEERAKGNILERFSAQQFPDLHSELNLSSLELGDSALYFCASSVEPTVGAENTEAFFGQGTRLTVV.